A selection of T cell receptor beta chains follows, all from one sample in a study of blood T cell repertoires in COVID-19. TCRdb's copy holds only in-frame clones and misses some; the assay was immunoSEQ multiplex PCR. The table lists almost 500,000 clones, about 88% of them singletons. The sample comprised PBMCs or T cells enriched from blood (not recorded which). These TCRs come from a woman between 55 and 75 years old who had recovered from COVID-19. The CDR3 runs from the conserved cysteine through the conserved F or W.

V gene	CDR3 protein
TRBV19	CASSNANRNAEAFF
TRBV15	CATSSPNQPQHF
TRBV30	CAWSVGWDSNSNQPQHF
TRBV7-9	CASSPRGQTEQYF
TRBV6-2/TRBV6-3	CASSFIQGAGSYNEQFF
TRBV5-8	CASSTRTGNYGYTF
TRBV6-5	CASSYGGHGTDTQYF
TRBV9	CASSPRYGGYNSPLHF
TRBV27	CASSLRRETGELFF
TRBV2	CASSEVGTGSYEQYF
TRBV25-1	CASRPAGVNTEAFF
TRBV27	CASSALPGMTEAFF
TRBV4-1	CASSQKTNVQFQHF
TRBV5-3	CARSLADGQGVSNTGELFF
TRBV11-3	CASSQSPGLGTEQFF
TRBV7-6	CASSELGQGADTQYF
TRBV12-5	CASGLLKGPQETQYF
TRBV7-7	CASSLRDRCNQPQHF
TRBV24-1	CATSGWGRNQPQHF
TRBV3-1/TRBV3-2	CASSPVLASSYNEQFF
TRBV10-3	CAISITGSSGANVLTF
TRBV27	CASSLWTRGNSPLHF
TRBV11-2	CASSPRVGNNEQFF
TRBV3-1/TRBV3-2	CASSLQSNTGELFF
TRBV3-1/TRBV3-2	CASSHPDSSDTQYF
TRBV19	CASSPDRGYGYTF
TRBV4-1	CASSQDRTNEKLFF
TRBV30	CAWSNRDNQPQHF
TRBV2	CASSDLPPQTGAGNTIYF
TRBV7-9	CATLPRREGAFF
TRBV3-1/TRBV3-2	CASSPLGTHSYNEQFF
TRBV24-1	CATSDINTNYGYTF
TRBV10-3	CAISKGTGSGTDTQYF
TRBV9	CASSELGSSYEQYF
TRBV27	CASSLLQGLGSYTF
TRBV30	CAWSTRGGGGEKLFF
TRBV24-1	CATSDSSRVEGEQYF
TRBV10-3	CAISAQGQGGNSNQPQHF